This TCR beta chain stems from a study of shared clonotypes between healthy human individuals. This clone came up once. The CDR3 sequence is 15 residues long. Per the germline V gene, CDR1 is GTSNPN and CDR2 is SVGIG (reference sequence). The V gene end was trimmed by 5 bases and the J gene end by 0 bases; junction bases not matched to a gene: 5. Libraries were prepared by immunoSEQ multiplex PCR; TCRdb keeps only in-frame clonotypes and omits some of them. The sample has roughly 96,000 clones, about half seen once; the top ten hold around 16%. Sequencing input: PBMCs. This sequence was found in a woman between 40 and 55 years old in good health. Some clones in this sample may be carry-over from other donors' samples. J is TRBJ2-5 and V is TRBV30; TRBD2 aligns across 11 bases. CDR3 protein: CAWAASGGYQETQYF. DNA of the CDR3: TGTGCCTGGGCCGCTAGCGGGGGGTACCAAGAGACCCAGTACTTC. Together with reference TRBV30 and TRBJ2-5, the CDR3 gives the full variable domain: SQTIHQWPATLVQPVGSPLSLECTVEGTSNPNLYWYRQAAGRGLQLLFYSVGIGQISSEVPQNLSASRPQDRQFILSSKKLLLSDSGFYLCAWAASGGYQETQYFGPGTRLLVL.